This T cell receptor (beta chain) was identified in a study of CD8 T cells in ankylosing spondylitis. Study-level results: The study looked at matched synovial fluid samples from ankylosing spondylitis patients. Disease-linked clones were reported to be significantly enriched there. In reactive arthritis synovial fluid and blood, some motif variants had been reported before. One TCR beta motif, made up of roughly 8 highly homologous variants, appeared characteristic of ankylosing spondylitis blood.

In germline, CDR1 is SGHRS, CDR2 YFSETQ. The CDR3 totals 15 residues. Trimming took 0 bases from V and 6 from J, leaving 14 bases between them. This clonotype was detected a few times. Its specificity is not known. Each TCR beta library was made by quantitative 5'-RACE that incorporated molecular barcodes. TCRdb called the 5' RACE reads again in MiXCR, with one record for every CDR3 protein. This table has over 400,000 distinct CDR3 sequences, roughly a quarter appearing once. The V and J genes are TRBV5-1 and TRBJ2-3; D is possibly TRBD2 (5 bases). Sequencing used blood, either unsorted or a sorted T cell fraction (not recorded which). The receptor was isolated from a male donor with ankylosing spondylitis. CDR3 nucleotide sequence: TGCGCCAGCAGCTTGGGACGGGATTTGACGGATACGCAGTATTTT. As protein: CASSLGRDLTDTQYF.